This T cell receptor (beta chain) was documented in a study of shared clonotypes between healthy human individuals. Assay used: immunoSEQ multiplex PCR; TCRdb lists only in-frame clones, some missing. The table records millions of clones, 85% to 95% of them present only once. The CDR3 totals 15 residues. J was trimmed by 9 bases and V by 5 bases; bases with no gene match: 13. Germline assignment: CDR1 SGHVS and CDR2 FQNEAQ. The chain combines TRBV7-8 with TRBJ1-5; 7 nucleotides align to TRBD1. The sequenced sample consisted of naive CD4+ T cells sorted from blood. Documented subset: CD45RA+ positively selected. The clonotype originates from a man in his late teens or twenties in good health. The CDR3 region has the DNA TGTGCCAGCAGCCGATCCGGGACAGCTTTAGGGCCCCAGCATTTT. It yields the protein CASSRSGTALGPQHF.